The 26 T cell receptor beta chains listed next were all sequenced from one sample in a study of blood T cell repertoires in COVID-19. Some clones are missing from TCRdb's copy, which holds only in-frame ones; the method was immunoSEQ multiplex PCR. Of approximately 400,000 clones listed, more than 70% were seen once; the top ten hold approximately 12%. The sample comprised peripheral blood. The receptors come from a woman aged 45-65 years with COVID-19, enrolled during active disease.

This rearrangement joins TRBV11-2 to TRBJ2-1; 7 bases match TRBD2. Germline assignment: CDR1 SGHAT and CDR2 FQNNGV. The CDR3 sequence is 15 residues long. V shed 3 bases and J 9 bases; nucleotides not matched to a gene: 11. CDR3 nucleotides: TGTGCCAGCAGCTTTGGGCTGGGGGGGGTGAGTGAGCAGTTCTTC. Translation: CASSFGLGGVSEQFF.

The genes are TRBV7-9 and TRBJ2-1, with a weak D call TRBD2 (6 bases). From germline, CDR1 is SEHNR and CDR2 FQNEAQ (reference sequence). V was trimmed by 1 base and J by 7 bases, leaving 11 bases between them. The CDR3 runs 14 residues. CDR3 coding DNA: TGTGCCAGCAGCTTAGGACTAGTGGGGAATGAGCAGTTCTTC. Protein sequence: CASSLGLVGNEQFF.

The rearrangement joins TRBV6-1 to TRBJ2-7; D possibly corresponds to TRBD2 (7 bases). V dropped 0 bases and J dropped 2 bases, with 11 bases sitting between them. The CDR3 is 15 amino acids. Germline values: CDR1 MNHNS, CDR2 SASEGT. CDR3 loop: CASSEAVGGPYEQYF. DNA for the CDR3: TGTGCCAGCAGTGAAGCGGTCGGGGGGCCCTACGAGCAGTACTTC.

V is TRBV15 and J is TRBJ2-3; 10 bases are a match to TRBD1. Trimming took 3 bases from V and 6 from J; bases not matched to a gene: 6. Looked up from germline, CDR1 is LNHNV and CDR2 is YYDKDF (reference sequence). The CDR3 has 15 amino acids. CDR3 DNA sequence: TGTGCCACCAGCAGGGGGACAGGGGCCTTGGATACGCAGTATTTT. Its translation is CATSRGTGALDTQYF.

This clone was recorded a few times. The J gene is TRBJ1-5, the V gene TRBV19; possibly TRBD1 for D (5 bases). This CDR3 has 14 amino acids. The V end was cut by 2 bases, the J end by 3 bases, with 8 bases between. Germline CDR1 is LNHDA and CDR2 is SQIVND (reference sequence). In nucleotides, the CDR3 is TGTGCCAGTAGTATACGGGGGACCAATCAGCCCCAGCATTTT. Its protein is CASSIRGTNQPQHF.

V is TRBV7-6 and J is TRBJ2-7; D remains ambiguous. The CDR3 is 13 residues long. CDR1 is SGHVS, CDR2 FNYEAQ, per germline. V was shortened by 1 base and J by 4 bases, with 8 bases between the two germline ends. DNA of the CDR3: TGTGCCAGCAGCTTAGGTCTTAATTACGAGCAGTACTTC. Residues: CASSLGLNYEQYF.

The CDR3 loop is CATSDLESYNEQFF. In nucleotides, the CDR3 is TGTGCCACCAGTGATTTGGAGTCATACAATGAGCAGTTCTTC. V gene TRBV24-1 combines with J gene TRBJ2-1; D is unresolved. V lost 0 bases, J lost 4 bases, and 6 bases lay in between. In germline, CDR1 is KGHDR, CDR2 SFDVKD. This CDR3 has 14 residues.

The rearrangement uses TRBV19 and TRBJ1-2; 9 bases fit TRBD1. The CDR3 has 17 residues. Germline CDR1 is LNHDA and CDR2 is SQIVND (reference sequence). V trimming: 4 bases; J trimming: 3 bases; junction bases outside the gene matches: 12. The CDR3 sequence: CASSKINARDRDYGYTF. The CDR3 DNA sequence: TGTGCCAGTAGTAAAATCAATGCCCGGGACAGGGACTATGGCTACACCTTC.

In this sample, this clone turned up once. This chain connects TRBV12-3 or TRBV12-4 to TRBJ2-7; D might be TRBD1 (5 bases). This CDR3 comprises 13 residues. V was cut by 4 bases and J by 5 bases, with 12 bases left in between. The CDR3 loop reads CASSSWGRDEQYF. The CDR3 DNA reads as TGTGCCAGCAGTTCTTGGGGCAGGGACGAGCAGTACTTC.

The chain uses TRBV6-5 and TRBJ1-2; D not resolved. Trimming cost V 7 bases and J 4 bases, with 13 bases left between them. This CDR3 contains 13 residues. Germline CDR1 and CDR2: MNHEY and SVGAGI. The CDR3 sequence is CASTLRVIYGYTF. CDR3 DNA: TGTGCCAGCACGTTACGGGTTATCTATGGCTACACCTTC.

This CDR3 reads CASSPLGGAPGEQYF. In DNA form, the CDR3 reads TGTGCCAGCAGCCCCCTGGGAGGGGCGCCGGGCGAGCAGTACTTC. The chain carries TRBV3-1 (or the pseudogene TRBV3-2) and TRBJ2-7; TRBD2 aligns across 7 bases. Looked up from germline, CDR1 is LGHDT and CDR2 is YNNKEL (reference sequence). This CDR3 contains 15 residues. J gave up 6 bases and V 4 bases, and 12 bases lay outside the gene matches.

CDR3 DNA: TGTGCCAGCAGCTTAGAGGGTCAGGGGAACTACGAGCAGTACTTC. Its translation: CASSLEGQGNYEQYF. J is TRBJ2-7 and V is TRBV11-3; D may be TRBD1 (6 bases). The CDR3 extends over 15 amino acids. The V end lost 0 bases, the J end lost 3 bases, and 12 bases lay between the germline ends. From germline, CDR1 is SGHNT and CDR2 YENEEA.

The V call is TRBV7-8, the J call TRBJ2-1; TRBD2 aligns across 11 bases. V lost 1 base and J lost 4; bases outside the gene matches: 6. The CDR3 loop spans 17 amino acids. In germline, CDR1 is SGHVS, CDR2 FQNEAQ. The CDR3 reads CASSLGSGLAVYNEQFF. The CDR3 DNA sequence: TGTGCCAGCAGCTTAGGATCGGGACTAGCGGTATACAATGAGCAGTTCTTC.

The CDR3 reads CASEVGYNEQFF. CDR3 DNA sequence: TGTGCCAGCGAGGTGGGCTACAATGAGCAGTTCTTC. The chain uses TRBV5-6 and TRBJ2-1, with D uncertain. In germline, CDR1 is SGHDT, CDR2 YYEEEE. V lost 7 bases, J lost 3 bases, and 8 bases lay in between. The CDR3 runs to 12 residues.

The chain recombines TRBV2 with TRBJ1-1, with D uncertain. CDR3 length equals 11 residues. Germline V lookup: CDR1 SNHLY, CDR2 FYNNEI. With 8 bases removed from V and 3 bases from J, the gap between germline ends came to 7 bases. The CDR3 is CASGTDTEAFF. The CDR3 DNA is TGTGCCAGCGGTACGGACACTGAAGCTTTCTTT.

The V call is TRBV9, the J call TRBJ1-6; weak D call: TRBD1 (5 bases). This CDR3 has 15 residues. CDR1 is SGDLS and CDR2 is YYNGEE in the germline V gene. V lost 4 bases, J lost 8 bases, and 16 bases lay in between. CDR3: CASSLLMGPDSPLHF. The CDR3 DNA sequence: TGTGCCAGCAGCCTCCTCATGGGGCCGGATTCACCCCTCCACTTT.

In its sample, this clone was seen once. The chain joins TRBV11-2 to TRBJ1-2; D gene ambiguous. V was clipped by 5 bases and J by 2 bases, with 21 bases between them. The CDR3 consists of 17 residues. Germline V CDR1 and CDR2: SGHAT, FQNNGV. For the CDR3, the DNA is TGTGCCAGCAGCCCTTCTGGACGGGGAGGGTTAAACTATGGCTACACCTTC. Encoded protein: CASSPSGRGGLNYGYTF. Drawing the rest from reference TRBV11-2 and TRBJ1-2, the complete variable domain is EAGVAQSPRYKIIEKRQSVAFWCNPISGHATLYWYQQILGQGPKLLIQFQNNGVVDDSQLPKDRFSAERLKGVDSTLKIQPAKLEDSAVYLCASSPSGRGGLNYGYTFGSGTRLTVV.

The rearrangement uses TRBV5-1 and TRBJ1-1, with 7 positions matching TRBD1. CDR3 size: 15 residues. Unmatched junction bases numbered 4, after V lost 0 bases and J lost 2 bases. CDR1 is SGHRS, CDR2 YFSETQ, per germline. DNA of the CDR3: TGCGCCAGCAGCTTGGCTGGGACAGCCAACACTGAAGCTTTCTTT. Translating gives CASSLAGTANTEAFF.

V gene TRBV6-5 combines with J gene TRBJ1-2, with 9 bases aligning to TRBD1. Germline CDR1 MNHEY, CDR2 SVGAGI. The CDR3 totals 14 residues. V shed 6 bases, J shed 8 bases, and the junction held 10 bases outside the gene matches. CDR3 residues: CASRTGGALFGYTF. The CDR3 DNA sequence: TGTGCCAGCAGAACAGGGGGCGCCCTGTTCGGCTACACCTTC.

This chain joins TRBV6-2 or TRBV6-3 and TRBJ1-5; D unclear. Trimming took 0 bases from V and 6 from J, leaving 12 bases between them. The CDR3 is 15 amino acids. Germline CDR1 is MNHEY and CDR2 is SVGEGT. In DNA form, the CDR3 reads TGTGCCAGCAGTTACTCGGGAGGGTTTGGTCAGCCCCAGCATTTT. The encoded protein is CASSYSGGFGQPQHF.

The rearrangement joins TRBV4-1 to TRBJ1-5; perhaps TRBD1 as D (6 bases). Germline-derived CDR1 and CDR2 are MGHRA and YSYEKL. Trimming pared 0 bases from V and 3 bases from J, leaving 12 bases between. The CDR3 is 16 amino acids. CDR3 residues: CASSQDRAGANQPQHF. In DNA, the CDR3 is TGCGCCAGCAGCCAAGATCGGGCGGGGGCCAATCAGCCCCAGCATTTT.

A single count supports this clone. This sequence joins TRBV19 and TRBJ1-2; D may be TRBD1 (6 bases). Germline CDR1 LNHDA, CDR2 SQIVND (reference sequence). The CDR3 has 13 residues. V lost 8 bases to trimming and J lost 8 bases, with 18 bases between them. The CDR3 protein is CASSEGDLLGYTF. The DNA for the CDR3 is TGTGCCAGTTCAGAGGGGGATCTATTAGGCTACACCTTC.

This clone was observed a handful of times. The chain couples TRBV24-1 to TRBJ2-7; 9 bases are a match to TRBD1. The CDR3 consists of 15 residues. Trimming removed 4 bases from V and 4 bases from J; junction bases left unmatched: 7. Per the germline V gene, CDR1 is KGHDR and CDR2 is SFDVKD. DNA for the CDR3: TGTGCCACCAGTGACCGTACAGGGGGCGGATACGAGCAGTACTTC. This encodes CATSDRTGGGYEQYF.

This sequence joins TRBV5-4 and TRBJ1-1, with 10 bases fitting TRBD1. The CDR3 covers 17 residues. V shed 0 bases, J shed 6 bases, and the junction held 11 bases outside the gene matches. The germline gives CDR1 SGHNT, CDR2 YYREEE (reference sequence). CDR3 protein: CASSLGPSDRGFPEAFF. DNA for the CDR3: TGTGCCAGCAGCTTGGGGCCGTCGGACAGGGGGTTCCCTGAAGCTTTCTTT.

The CDR3 reads CASSTGTGQDTQYF. CDR3 bases: TGTGCCAGCAGCACTGGGACAGGGCAAGATACGCAGTATTTT. The chain joins TRBV11-2 to TRBJ2-3, with 9 nucleotides matching TRBD1. Trimming removed 5 bases from V and 5 bases from J; junction bases left unmatched: 5. Germline V gene sequence: CDR1 SGHAT, CDR2 FQNNGV. The CDR3 has 14 amino acids.

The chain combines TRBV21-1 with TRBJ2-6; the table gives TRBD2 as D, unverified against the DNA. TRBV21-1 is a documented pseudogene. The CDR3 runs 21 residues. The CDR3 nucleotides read TGTGCCAGCAGCACCCGGACTAGCGGGGGCTTAACCAGCTCTGGGGCCAACGTCCTGACTTTC. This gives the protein CASSTRTSGGLTSSGANVLTF.